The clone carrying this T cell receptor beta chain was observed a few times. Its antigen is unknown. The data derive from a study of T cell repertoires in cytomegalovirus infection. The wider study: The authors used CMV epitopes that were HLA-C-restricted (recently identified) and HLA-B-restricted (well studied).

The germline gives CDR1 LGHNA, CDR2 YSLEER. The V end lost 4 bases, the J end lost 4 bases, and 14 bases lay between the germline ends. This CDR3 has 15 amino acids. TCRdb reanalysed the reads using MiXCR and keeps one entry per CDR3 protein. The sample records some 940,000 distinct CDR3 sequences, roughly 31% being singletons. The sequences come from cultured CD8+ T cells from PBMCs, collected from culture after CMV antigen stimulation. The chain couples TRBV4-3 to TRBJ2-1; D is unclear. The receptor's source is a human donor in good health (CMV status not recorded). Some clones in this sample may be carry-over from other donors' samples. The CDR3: CASSRTDGSYNEQFF. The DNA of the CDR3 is TGCGCCAGCAGCCGAACTGACGGGTCATACAATGAGCAGTTCTTC.